This entry concerns a single T cell receptor beta chain. The CDR3 has 13 amino acids. V was shortened by 3 bases and J by 1 base, with 6 bases between the two germline ends. CDR1 MNHEY and CDR2 SMNVEV come from the germline V gene (reference sequence). The data originate from a study of blood T cell repertoires in COVID-19. Overall study: The United States, Italy and Spain supplied acute and convalescent COVID-19 samples. Sample material is recorded as cDNA or gDNA derived from T cells, B-cell-depleted T cells, or PBMCs.

Original data processing: Reference gene primer amplification gave estimated nucleated cell counts. TCRdb keeps only in-frame clones here, not all; method: immunoSEQ multiplex PCR. The DNA was the basis for D and trimming; V, J and clone size are from that table. Among about 160,000 clones listed, under 85% were seen once. V is TRBV27 and J is TRBJ1-1; D call uncertain. Sequences were obtained from peripheral blood. The receptor's source is a man in his sixties or seventies who had recovered from COVID-19. CDR3 amino acids: CASSFSGNTEAFF. CDR3 nucleotides: TGTGCCAGCAGTTTTTCGGGGAACACTGAAGCTTTCTTT.